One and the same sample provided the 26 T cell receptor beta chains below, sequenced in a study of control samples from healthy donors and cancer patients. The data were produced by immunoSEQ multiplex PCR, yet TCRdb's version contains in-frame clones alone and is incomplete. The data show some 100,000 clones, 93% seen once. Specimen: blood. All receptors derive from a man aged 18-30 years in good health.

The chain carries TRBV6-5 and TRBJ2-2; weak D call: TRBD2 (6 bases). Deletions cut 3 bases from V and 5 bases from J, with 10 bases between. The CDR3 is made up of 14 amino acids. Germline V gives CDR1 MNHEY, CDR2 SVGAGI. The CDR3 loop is CASSYRRETGELFF. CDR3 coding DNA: TGTGCCAGCAGTTATCGGAGGGAAACCGGGGAGCTGTTTTTT.

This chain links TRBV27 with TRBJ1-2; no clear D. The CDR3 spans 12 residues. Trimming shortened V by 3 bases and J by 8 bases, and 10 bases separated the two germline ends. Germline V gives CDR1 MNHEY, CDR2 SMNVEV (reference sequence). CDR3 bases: TGTGCCAGCAGTTTCAAGGGTTGGGGCTACACCTTC. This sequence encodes CASSFKGWGYTF.

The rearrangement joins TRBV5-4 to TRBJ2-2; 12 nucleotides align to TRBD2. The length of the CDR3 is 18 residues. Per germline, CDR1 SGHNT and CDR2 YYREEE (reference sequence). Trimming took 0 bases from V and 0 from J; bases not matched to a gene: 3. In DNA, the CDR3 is TGTGCCAGCAGCTTGGCTAGCGGGAGGGTAGCGAACACCGGGGAGCTGTTTTTT. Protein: CASSLASGRVANTGELFF.

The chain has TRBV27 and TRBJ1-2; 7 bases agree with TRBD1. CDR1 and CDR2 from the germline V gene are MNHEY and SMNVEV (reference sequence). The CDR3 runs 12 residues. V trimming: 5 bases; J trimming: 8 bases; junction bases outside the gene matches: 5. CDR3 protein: CASSIGGQGYTF. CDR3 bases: TGTGCCAGCAGTATTGGGGGACAGGGCTACACCTTC.

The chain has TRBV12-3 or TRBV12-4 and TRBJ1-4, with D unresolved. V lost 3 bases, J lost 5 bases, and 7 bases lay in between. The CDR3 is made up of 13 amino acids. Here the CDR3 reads CASSLGVNEKLFF. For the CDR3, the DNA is TGTGCCAGCAGTTTGGGAGTCAATGAAAAACTGTTTTTT.

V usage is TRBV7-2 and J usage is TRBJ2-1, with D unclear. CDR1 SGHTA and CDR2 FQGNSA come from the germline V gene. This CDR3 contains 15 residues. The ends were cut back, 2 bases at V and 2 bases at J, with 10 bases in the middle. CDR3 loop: CASSLPRFTYNEQFF. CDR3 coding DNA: TGTGCCAGCAGCTTACCGAGGTTTACCTACAATGAGCAGTTCTTC.

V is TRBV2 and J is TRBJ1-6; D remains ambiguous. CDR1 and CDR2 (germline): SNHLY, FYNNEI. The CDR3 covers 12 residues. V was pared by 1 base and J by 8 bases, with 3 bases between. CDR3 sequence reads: CASSEDDSPLHF. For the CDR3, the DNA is TGTGCCAGCAGTGAAGACGATTCACCCCTCCACTTT.

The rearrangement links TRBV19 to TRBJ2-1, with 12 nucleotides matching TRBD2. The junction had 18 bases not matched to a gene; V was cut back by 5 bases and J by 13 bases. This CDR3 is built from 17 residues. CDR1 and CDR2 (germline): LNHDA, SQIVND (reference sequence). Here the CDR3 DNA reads TGTGCCAGTAGTCTTCTTCTAGCGGGAGGGCTTATGGTTGGACAGTTCTTC. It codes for CASSLLLAGGLMVGQFF.

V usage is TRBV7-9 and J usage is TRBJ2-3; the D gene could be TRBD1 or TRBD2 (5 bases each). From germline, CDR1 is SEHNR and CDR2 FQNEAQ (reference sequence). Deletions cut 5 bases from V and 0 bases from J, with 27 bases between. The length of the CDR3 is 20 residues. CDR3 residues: CASSGGRVRTPSASTDTQYF. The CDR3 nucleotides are TGTGCCAGCAGCGGGGGAAGGGTAAGGACACCTTCCGCTAGCACAGATACGCAGTATTTT.

The DNA of the CDR3 is TGTGCCAGCAGCCGAGGGACAGCGGACTCTGGAAACACCATATATTTT. Residues: CASSRGTADSGNTIYF. The chain uses TRBV3-1 (or the pseudogene TRBV3-2) and TRBJ1-3, with TRBD1 matching 7 bases. The CDR3 extends over 16 amino acids. The ends lost 4 bases at V and 0 bases at J; junction bases unmatched: 6. Germline V gene sequence: CDR1 LGHDT, CDR2 YNNKEL (reference sequence).

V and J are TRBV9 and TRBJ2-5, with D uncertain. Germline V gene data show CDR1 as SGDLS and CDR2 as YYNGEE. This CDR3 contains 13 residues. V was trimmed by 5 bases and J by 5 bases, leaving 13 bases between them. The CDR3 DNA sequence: TGTGCCAGCAGTCCATCGAGCGCCGAGACCCAGTACTTC. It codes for CASSPSSAETQYF.

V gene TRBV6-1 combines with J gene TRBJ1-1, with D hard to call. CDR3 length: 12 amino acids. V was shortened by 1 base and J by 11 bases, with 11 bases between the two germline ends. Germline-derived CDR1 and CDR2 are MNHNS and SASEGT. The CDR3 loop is CASSEVGLGAFF. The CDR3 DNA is TGTGCCAGCAGTGAAGTAGGACTTGGGGCTTTCTTT.

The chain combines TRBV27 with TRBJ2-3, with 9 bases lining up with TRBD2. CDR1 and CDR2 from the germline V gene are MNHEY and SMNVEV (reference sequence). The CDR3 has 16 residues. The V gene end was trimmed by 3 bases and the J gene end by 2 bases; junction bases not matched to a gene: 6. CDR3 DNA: TGTGCCAGCAGTTTCCTCGCGGGAGGGCCCACAGATACGCAGTATTTT. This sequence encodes CASSFLAGGPTDTQYF.

CDR3 sequence (DNA): TGTGCCAGCAGTGACACGTACAATGAGCAGTTCTTC. Translated: CASSDTYNEQFF. This chain links TRBV6-4 with TRBJ2-1; no reliable D call. V gave up 2 bases and J gave up 4 bases, with 3 bases separating them. Per the germline V gene, CDR1 is MRHNA and CDR2 is SNTAGT. The CDR3 has 12 residues.

The CDR3 here is CASATNNSPLHF. CDR3 in DNA: TGCGCCAGCGCTACTAATAATTCACCCCTCCACTTT. The chain employs TRBV5-1 and TRBJ1-6; unclear D gene. Looked up from germline, CDR1 is SGHRS and CDR2 is YFSETQ. This CDR3 has 12 amino acids. Trimming shortened V by 7 bases and J by 5 bases, and 7 bases separated the two germline ends. The full variable domain, with the rest looked up from reference TRBV5-1 and TRBJ1-6, is KAGVTQTPRYLIKTRGQQVTLSCSPISGHRSVSWYQQTPGQGLQFLFEYFSETQRNKGNFPGRFSGRQFSNSRSEMNVSTLELGDSALYLCASATNNSPLHFGNGTRLTVT.

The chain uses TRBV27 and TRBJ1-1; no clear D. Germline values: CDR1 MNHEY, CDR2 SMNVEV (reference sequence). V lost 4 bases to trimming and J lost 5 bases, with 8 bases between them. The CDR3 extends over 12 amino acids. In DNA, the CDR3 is TGTGCCAGCAGTTCGGTAGGGACTGAAGCTTTCTTT. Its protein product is CASSSVGTEAFF.

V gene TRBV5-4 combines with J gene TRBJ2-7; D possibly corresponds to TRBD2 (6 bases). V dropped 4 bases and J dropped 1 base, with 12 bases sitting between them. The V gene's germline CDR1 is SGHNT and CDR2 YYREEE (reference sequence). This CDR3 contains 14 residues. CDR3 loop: CASSVGLLSYEQYF. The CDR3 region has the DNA TGTGCCAGCAGCGTGGGACTTCTATCCTACGAGCAGTACTTC.

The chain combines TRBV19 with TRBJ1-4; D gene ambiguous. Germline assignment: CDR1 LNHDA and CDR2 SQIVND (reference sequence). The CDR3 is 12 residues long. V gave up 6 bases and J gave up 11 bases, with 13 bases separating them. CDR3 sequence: CASSLGTIKLFF. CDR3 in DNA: TGTGCCAGTAGCCTCGGTACCATTAAACTGTTTTTT.

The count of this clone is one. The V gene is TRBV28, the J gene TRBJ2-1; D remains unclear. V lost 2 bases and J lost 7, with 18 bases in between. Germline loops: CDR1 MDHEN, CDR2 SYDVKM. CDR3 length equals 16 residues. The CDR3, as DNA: TGTGCCAGCAGTTTACAAAGCGCCTGGAGTGGGAATGAGCAGTTCTTC. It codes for CASSLQSAWSGNEQFF.

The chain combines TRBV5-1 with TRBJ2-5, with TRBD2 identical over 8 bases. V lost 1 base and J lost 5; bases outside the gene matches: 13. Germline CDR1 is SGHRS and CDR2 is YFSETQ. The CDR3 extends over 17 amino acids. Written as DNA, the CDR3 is TGCGCCAGCAGCTTGCGAACGCCGGGAGGGCCACAGGAGACCCAGTACTTC. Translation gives CASSLRTPGGPQETQYF.

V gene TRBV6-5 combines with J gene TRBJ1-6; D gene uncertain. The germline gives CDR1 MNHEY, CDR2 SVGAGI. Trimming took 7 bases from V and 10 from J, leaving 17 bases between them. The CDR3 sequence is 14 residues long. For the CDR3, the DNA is TGTGCCAGCATAGGTAATACGGAGAGCTCACCCCTCCACTTT. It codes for CASIGNTESSPLHF.

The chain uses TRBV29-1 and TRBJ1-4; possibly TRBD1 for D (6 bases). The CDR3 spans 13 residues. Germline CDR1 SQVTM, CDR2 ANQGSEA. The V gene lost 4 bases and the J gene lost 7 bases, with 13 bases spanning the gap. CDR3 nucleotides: TGCAGCGTTGTCTGGCAGGGGAGTGAAAAACTGTTTTTT. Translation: CSVVWQGSEKLFF.

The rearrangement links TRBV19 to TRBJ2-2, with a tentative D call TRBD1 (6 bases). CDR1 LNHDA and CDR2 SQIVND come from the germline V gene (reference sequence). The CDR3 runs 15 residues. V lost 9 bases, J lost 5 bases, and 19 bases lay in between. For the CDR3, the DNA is TGTGCCAGCGATCGGACAGCCTGGGGGACCGGGGAGCTGTTTTTT. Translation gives CASDRTAWGTGELFF.

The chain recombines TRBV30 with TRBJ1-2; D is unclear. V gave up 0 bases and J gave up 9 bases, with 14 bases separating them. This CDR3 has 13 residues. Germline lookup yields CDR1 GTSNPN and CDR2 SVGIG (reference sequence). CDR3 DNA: TGTGCCTGGAGTGTGGACCCCTTGGGCAGCTACACCTTC. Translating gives CAWSVDPLGSYTF. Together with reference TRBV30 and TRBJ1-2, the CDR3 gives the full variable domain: SQTIHQWPATLVQPVGSPLSLECTVEGTSNPNLYWYRQAAGRGLQLLFYSVGIGQISSEVPQNLSASRPQDRQFILSSKKLLLSDSGFYLCAWSVDPLGSYTFGSGTRLTVV.

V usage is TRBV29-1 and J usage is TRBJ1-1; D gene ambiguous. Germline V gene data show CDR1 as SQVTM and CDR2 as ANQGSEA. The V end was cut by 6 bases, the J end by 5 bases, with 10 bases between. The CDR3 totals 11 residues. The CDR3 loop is CSVGKWTEAFF. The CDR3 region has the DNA TGCAGCGTCGGTAAATGGACTGAAGCTTTCTTT. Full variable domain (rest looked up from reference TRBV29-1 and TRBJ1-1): SAVISQKPSRDICQRGTSLTIQCQVDSQVTMMFWYRQQPGQSLTLIATANQGSEATYESGFVIDKFPISRPNLTFSTLTVSNMSPEDSSIYLCSVGKWTEAFFGQGTRLTVV.

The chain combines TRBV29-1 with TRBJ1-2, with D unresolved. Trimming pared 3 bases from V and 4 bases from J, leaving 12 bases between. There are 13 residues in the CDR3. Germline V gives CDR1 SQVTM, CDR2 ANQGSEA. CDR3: CSVEQAAGYGYTF. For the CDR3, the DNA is TGCAGCGTTGAGCAGGCTGCGGGCTATGGCTACACCTTC.